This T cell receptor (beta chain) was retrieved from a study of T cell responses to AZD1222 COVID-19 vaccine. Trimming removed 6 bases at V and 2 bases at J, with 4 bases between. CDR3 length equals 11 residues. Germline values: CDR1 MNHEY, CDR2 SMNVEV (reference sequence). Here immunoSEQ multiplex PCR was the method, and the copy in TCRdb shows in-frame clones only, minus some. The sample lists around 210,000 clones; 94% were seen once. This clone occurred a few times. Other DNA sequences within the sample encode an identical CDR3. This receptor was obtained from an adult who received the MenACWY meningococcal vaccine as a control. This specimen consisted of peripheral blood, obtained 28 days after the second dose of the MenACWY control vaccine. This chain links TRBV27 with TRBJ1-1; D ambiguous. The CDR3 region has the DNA TGTGCCAGCAGGAAAAACACTGAAGCTTTCTTT. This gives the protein CASRKNTEAFF.